The T cell receptor beta chain under discussion was sequenced for a study of human T cells and chemical hapten exposure. Study as a whole: Patch tests delivered 0.01% DPC to the upper back and were evaluated at 6 days.

General study findings and limits: Those TCRs sitting above 1 in 1000 frequency stayed the same with DPC sensitization. Among expanded TCRs, significantly more large CDR3 similarity clusters formed than among controls.

Time point indicated: patch test 3, about 24 weeks after DPC sensitization. Indicated treatment: therapeutic diphenylcyclopropenone sensitization with weekly scalp DPC. The study drew its donors from alopecia patients who were 18 to 70 years old and suitable for DPC. By sample fraction, this clonotype is medium-sized. Its antigen is not identified. Germline V gene lookup returns CDR1 SGDLS and CDR2 YYNGEE. V gave up 1 base and J gave up 5 bases, with 5 bases separating them. The CDR3 loop spans 12 amino acids. MiXCR, run by TCRdb on the RACE reads, gives a single entry per CDR3 protein. The sample contains 30,000 or so distinct CDR3 sequences, about 5.6% of which appear only once.

The specimen was whole blood, collected in connection with sensitization to the hapten diphenylcyclopropenone (DPC). This TCR came from a man aged 25 to 40 with alopecia areata. Some clones in this sample may be carry-over from other donors' samples. The chain recombines TRBV9 with TRBJ2-3, with D unresolved. The CDR3 region has the DNA TGTGCCAGCAGCGTAAGAGGAGATACGCAGTATTTT. It translates to CASSVRGDTQYF.